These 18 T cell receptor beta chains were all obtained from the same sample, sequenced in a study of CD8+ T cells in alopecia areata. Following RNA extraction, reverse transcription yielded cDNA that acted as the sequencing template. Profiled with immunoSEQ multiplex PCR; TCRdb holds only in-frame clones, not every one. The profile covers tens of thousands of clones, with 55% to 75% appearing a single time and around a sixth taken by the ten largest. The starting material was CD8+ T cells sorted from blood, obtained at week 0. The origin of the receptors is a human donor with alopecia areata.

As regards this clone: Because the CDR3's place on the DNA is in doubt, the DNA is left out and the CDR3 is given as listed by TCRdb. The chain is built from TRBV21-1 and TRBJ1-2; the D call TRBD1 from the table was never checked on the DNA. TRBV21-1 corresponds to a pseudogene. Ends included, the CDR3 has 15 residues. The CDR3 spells CASSKVGQGIYGYTF.

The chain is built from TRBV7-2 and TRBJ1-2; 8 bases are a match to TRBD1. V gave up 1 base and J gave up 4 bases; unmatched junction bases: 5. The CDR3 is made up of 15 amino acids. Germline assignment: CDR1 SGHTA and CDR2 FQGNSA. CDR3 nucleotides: TGTGCCAGCAGCTTAGAGACAGGGGCCGGCTATGGCTACACCTTC. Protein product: CASSLETGAGYGYTF.

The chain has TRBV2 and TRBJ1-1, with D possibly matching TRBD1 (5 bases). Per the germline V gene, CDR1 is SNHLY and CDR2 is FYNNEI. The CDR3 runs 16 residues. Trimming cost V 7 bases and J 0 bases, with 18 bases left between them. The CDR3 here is CASIPGLRNLNTEAFF. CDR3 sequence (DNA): TGTGCCAGCATCCCAGGGTTGAGAAACCTGAACACTGAAGCTTTCTTT. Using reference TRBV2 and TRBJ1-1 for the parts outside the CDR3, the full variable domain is EPEVTQTPSHQVTQMGQEVILRCVPISNHLYFYWYRQILGQKVEFLVSFYNNEISEKSEIFDDQFSVERPDGSNFTLKIRSTKLEDSAMYFCASIPGLRNLNTEAFFGQGTRLTVV.

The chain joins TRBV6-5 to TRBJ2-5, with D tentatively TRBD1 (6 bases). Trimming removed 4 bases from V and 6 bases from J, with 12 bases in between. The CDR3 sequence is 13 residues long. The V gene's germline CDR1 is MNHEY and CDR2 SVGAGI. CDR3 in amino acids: CASSFYGGQTQYF. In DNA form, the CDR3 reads TGTGCCAGCAGTTTTTATGGGGGCCAGACCCAGTACTTC.

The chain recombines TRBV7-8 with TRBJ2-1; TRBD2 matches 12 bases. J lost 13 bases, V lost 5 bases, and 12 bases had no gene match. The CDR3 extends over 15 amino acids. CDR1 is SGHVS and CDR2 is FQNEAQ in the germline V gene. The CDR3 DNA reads TGTGCCAGCAGCACAGTCGGGACTAGCGGGCAATCCCAGTTCTTC. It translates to CASSTVGTSGQSQFF.

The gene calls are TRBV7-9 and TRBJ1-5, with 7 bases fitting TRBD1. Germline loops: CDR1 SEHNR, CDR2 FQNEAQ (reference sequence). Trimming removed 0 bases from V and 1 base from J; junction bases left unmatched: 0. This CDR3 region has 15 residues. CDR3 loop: CASSLAGQSNQPQHF. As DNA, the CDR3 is TGTGCCAGCAGCTTAGCGGGACAGAGCAATCAGCCCCAGCATTTT.

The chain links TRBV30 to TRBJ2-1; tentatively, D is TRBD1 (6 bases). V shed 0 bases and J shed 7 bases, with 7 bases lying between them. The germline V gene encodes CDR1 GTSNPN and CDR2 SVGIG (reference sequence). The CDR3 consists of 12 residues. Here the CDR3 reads CAWSVGQNEQFF. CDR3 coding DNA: TGTGCCTGGAGTGTCGGACAGAATGAGCAGTTCTTC.

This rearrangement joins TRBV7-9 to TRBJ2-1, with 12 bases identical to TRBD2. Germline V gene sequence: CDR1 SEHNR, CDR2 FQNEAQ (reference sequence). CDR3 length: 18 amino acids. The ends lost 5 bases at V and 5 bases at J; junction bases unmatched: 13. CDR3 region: CASSPSSSGGAGNNEQFF. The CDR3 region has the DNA TGTGCCAGCAGCCCCTCATCTAGCGGGGGGGCTGGTAACAATGAGCAGTTCTTC. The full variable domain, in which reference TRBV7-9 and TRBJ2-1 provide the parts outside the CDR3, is DTGVSQNPRHKITKRGQNVTFRCDPISEHNRLYWYRQTLGQGPEFLTYFQNEAQLEKSRLLSDRFSAERPKGSFSTLEIQRTEQGDSAMYLCASSPSSSGGAGNNEQFFGPGTRLTVL.

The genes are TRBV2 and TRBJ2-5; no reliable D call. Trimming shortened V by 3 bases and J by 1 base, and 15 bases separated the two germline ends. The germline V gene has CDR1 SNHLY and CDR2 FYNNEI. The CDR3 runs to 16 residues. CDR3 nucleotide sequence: TGTGCCAGCAGTGATTACGTTGGCAGTCCCCAAGAGACCCAGTACTTC. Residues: CASSDYVGSPQETQYF.

This chain's CDR3 is CASTSGMYEQYF. For the CDR3, the DNA is TGTGCCAGCACGTCAGGGATGTACGAGCAGTACTTC. The chain combines TRBV28 with TRBJ2-7; D might be TRBD1 (5 bases). Germline V gives CDR1 MDHEN, CDR2 SYDVKM. This CDR3 contains 12 residues. Trimming cost V 7 bases and J 4 bases, with 11 bases left between them.

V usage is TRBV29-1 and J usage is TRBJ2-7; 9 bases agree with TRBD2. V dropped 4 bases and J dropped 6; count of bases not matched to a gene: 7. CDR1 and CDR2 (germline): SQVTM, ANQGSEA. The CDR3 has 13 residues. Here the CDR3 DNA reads TGCAGCGTTGTCCTAGCGGGGACTTCCGAGCAGTACTTC. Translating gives CSVVLAGTSEQYF.

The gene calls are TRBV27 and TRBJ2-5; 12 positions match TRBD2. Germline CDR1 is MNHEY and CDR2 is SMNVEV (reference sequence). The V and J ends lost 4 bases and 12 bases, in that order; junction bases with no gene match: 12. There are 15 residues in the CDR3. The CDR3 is CASSSTGTSGSAKYF. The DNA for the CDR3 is TGTGCCAGCAGTTCAACCGGGACTAGCGGGTCCGCGAAGTACTTC.

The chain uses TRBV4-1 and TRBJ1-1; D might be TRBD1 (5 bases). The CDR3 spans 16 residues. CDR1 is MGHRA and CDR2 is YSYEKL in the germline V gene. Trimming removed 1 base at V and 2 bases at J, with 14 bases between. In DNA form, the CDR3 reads TGCGCCAGCAGCCAAGTTCCACCAGGGACTAACACTGAAGCTTTCTTT. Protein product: CASSQVPPGTNTEAFF.

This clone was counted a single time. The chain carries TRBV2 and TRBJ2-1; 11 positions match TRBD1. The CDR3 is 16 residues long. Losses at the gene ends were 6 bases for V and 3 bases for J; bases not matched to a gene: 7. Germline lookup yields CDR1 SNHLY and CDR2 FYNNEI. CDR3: CASRKGTGGFYNEQFF. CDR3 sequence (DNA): TGTGCCAGCAGAAAGGGGACAGGGGGTTTCTACAATGAGCAGTTCTTC.

CDR3 coding DNA: TGCGCCAGCAGCCAACTAGCGGATGACAATGAGCAGTTCTTC. This sequence encodes CASSQLADDNEQFF. The chain is built from TRBV4-1 and TRBJ2-1; TRBD2 matches at 7 bases. V was pared by 2 bases and J by 5 bases, with 3 bases of the junction left unmatched. This CDR3 region has 14 residues. Germline assignment: CDR1 MGHRA and CDR2 YSYEKL.

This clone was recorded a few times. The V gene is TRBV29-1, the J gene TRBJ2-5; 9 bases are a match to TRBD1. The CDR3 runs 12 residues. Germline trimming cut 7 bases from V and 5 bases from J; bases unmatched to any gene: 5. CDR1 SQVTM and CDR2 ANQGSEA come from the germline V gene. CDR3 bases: TGCAGCGGGTGGACAGGGGTCGAGACCCAGTACTTC. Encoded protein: CSGWTGVETQYF.

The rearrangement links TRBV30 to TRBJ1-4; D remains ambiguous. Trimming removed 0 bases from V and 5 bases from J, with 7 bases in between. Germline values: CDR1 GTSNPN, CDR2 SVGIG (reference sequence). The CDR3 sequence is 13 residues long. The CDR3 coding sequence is TGTGCCTGGAGTGTAGTAGAAAATGAAAAACTGTTTTTT. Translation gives CAWSVVENEKLFF.

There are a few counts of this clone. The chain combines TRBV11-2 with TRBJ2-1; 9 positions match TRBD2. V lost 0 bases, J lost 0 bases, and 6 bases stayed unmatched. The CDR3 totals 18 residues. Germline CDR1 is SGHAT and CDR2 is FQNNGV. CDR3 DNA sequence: TGTGCCAGCAGCTTAGATTATGGTAGCGGGGGCTCCTACAATGAGCAGTTCTTC. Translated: CASSLDYGSGGSYNEQFF.